Listed here are 12 T cell receptor beta chains from one sample, sequenced in a study of CD8+ T cells in alopecia areata. Sequencing templates came from extracted RNA that was reverse transcribed into cDNA. TCRdb's copy holds only in-frame clones and misses some; the assay was immunoSEQ multiplex PCR. The sample comprises fewer than 250,000 clones, 60% to 70% of which are singletons, and about 0.65% rests with the top ten. Treatment described: oral pan-JAK inhibitor, 5-10 mg twice daily. Sequences were derived from CD4+ T cells sorted from blood, sampled at week 4, from a patient treated with tofacitinib. These receptors all come from a human donor with alopecia areata.

The V and J genes are TRBV9 and TRBJ1-3; D is perhaps TRBD1 (6 bases). Per germline, CDR1 SGDLS and CDR2 YYNGEE. This CDR3 has 18 residues. V was cut by 3 bases and J by 7 bases, with 26 bases left in between. CDR3 nucleotide sequence: TGTGCCAGCAGCGGCCTCAGGGGCGGCAGGGAAGGACGCAACACCATATATTTT. This encodes CASSGLRGGREGRNTIYF.

This clone was seen only a few times. The CDR3 sequence is CAWSVQGVTEAFF. The CDR3 DNA is TGTGCCTGGAGTGTACAGGGGGTAACTGAAGCTTTCTTT. The chain combines TRBV30 with TRBJ1-1; 8 positions agree with TRBD1. This CDR3 has 13 amino acids. J lost 5 bases, V lost 0 bases, and 2 bases had no gene match. In germline, CDR1 is GTSNPN, CDR2 SVGIG (reference sequence).

J is TRBJ2-3 and V is TRBV30; D possibly corresponds to TRBD1 (5 bases). This CDR3 is 12 amino acids long. Trimming removed 8 bases at V and 1 base at J, with 10 bases between. Germline CDR1 reads GTSNPN; CDR2 reads SVGIG (reference sequence). Written as DNA, the CDR3 is TGTGCCACGCAAGGGGGCACAGATACGCAGTATTTT. The encoded protein is CATQGGTDTQYF.

This clone was seen only a few times. The rearrangement uses TRBV29-1 and TRBJ1-1, with TRBD1 as a possible D gene (5 bases). The length of the CDR3 is 13 residues. V shed 6 bases and J shed 1 base, with 12 bases lying between them. Germline-derived CDR1 and CDR2 are SQVTM and ANQGSEA. CDR3 DNA: TGCAGCGTCAAAGGGACCGCGAACACTGAAGCTTTCTTT. It encodes CSVKGTANTEAFF.

This chain uses TRBV11-2 with TRBJ1-5; D is possibly TRBD1 (6 bases). The CDR3 consists of 13 residues. Germline CDR1 is SGHAT and CDR2 is FQNNGV. Trimming left V 1 base short and J 9 bases short, with 10 bases between. CDR3 residues: CASSLGGARPQHF. In DNA form, the CDR3 reads TGTGCCAGCAGCTTAGGGGGGGCTCGGCCCCAGCATTTT.

The V call is TRBV29-1, the J call TRBJ2-3; D is possibly TRBD1 or TRBD2 (5 bases each). Germline V gene lookup returns CDR1 SQVTM and CDR2 ANQGSEA. The CDR3 length is 14 residues. Trimming cost V 4 bases and J 4 bases, with 15 bases left between them. DNA of the CDR3: TGCAGCGTTGCAGGGACCCGCGGGTCAGATACGCAGTATTTT. This translates into CSVAGTRGSDTQYF.

The chain has TRBV29-1 and TRBJ2-2, with TRBD2 as a possible D gene (5 bases). There are 12 residues in the CDR3. Germline V gene lookup returns CDR1 SQVTM and CDR2 ANQGSEA. Trimming removed 2 bases from V and 6 bases from J, with 7 bases in between. The CDR3 loop reads CSVERRSGELFF. As DNA, the CDR3 is TGCAGCGTTGAACGGAGGTCCGGGGAGCTGTTTTTT.

The V call is TRBV29-1, the J call TRBJ1-1, with D possibly being TRBD1 (6 bases). V was clipped by 6 bases and J by 8 bases, with 16 bases between them. Germline values: CDR1 SQVTM, CDR2 ANQGSEA. This CDR3 is built from 12 residues. CDR3 in amino acids: CSVGPTGNEAFF. CDR3 DNA sequence: TGCAGCGTCGGGCCGACAGGCAACGAAGCTTTCTTT.

The sample holds one count of this clone. J is TRBJ2-5 and V is TRBV7-2; D not certain. The CDR3 has 13 residues. The germline gives CDR1 SGHTA, CDR2 FQGNSA. Trimming removed 5 bases at V and 1 base at J, with 8 bases between. The CDR3 spells CASSRSTQETQYF. In DNA, the CDR3 is TGTGCCAGCAGCCGATCAACCCAAGAGACCCAGTACTTC.

This clone was seen only a few times. Distinct nucleotide sequences in the sample also encode this CDR3. The chain employs TRBV5-1 and TRBJ2-7, with D hard to call. V dropped 4 bases and J dropped 0 bases, with 5 bases sitting between them. Germline-derived CDR1 and CDR2 are SGHRS and YFSETQ. The CDR3 consists of 12 residues. The CDR3 here is CASSLPSYEQYF. The CDR3 DNA reads as TGCGCCAGCAGCCTTCCCTCCTACGAGCAGTACTTC.

The rearrangement links TRBV30 to TRBJ1-1; 8 nucleotides agree with TRBD1. Trimming at V came to 2 bases and at J to 1 base, leaving 3 bases not matched to a gene. The CDR3 has 14 residues. CDR1 and CDR2 from the germline V gene are GTSNPN and SVGIG (reference sequence). DNA for the CDR3: TGTGCCTGGAGTCGCGGACAGGGGAACACTGAAGCTTTCTTT. The encoded protein is CAWSRGQGNTEAFF. Based on the CDR3 plus reference TRBV30 and TRBJ1-1, the full variable domain is SQTIHQWPATLVQPVGSPLSLECTVEGTSNPNLYWYRQAAGRGLQLLFYSVGIGQISSEVPQNLSASRPQDRQFILSSKKLLLSDSGFYLCAWSRGQGNTEAFFGQGTRLTVV.

This clone has only a few counts. This rearrangement joins TRBV15 to TRBJ2-7; D is unresolved. The CDR3 covers 13 residues. The V and J ends lost 0 bases and 3 bases respectively, with 6 bases between them. Per germline, CDR1 LNHNV and CDR2 YYDKDF (reference sequence). In nucleotides, the CDR3 is TGTGCCACCAGCAGAGAACTCCTCTACGAGCAGTACTTC. Residues: CATSRELLYEQYF.